These 23 T cell receptor beta chains were sequenced from one sample in a study of T cells after yellow fever vaccination. TCRdb re-analysed the 5' RACE reads in MiXCR, keeping a single row per CDR3 protein. The data contain about 510,000 distinct CDR3 sequences, 21% of them singletons. Sequencing used PBMCs, obtained less than 25 days after the first yellow fever vaccination. The origin of the receptors is a young man who received the YFV17D yellow fever vaccine.

V gene TRBV20-1 combines with J gene TRBJ2-3; D unresolved. In germline, CDR1 is DFQATT, CDR2 SNEGSKA (reference sequence). The V end lost 5 bases, the J end lost 6 bases, and 15 bases lay between the germline ends. CDR3 size: 13 residues. The DNA of the CDR3 is TGCAGTGCTTTCTCCCAGGATGGGGATACGCAGTATTTT. It codes for CSAFSQDGDTQYF.

There are a few counts of this clonotype. The V call is TRBV20-1, the J call TRBJ2-7; 7 bases fit TRBD2. V lost 0 bases, J lost 4 bases, and 15 bases stayed unmatched. Germline V CDR1 and CDR2: DFQATT, SNEGSKA (reference sequence). This CDR3 is built from 17 residues. Here the CDR3 reads CSARDIFASGILYEQYF. The CDR3, as DNA: TGCAGTGCTAGAGATATCTTCGCTAGCGGAATCTTATACGAGCAGTACTTC.

This chain connects TRBV7-9 to TRBJ2-7; D could derive from TRBD1 or TRBD2 (5 bases each). Germline lookup yields CDR1 SEHNR and CDR2 FQNEAQ (reference sequence). CDR3 length equals 13 residues. V lost 4 bases to trimming and J lost 5 bases, with 12 bases between them. The DNA for the CDR3 is TGTGCCAGCAGCTCCCCCGGGGACCACGAGCAGTACTTC. Its translation: CASSSPGDHEQYF.

In its sample, this clonotype was seen a few times. The V and J genes are TRBV6-5 and TRBJ2-5; D gene unclear. Trimming took off 0 bases at V and 4 bases at J, with 6 bases between the two ends. CDR3 length: 13 amino acids. Germline lookup yields CDR1 MNHEY and CDR2 SVGAGI. CDR3 nucleotide sequence: TGTGCCAGCAGTTACTCGATAGCAGAGACCCAGTACTTC. It specifies CASSYSIAETQYF.

The rearrangement joins TRBV10-3 to TRBJ2-7; D ambiguous. The germline V gene has CDR1 ENHRY and CDR2 SYGVKD. The CDR3 totals 12 residues. V was clipped by 10 bases and J by 3 bases, with 13 bases between them. In nucleotides, the CDR3 is TGTGCCACCGGCCGGCTGAGCTACGAGCAGTACGTC. Translation: CATGRLSYEQYV.

This clonotype was picked up many times. V usage is TRBV10-3 and J usage is TRBJ2-1, with 12 bases identical to TRBD2. The CDR3 covers 14 residues. Germline V gene data show CDR1 as ENHRY and CDR2 as SYGVKD. V gave up 6 bases and J gave up 5 bases; unmatched junction bases: 2. Here the CDR3 DNA reads TGTGCCATCAGGAGGACTAGCGGGGACAATGAGCAGTTCTTC. It encodes CAIRRTSGDNEQFF.

The rearrangement links TRBV12-3 or TRBV12-4 to TRBJ2-1; D may match TRBD1 or TRBD2 (5 bases each). V lost 9 bases to trimming and J lost 8 bases, with 17 bases between them. This CDR3 has 13 residues. CDR3 residues: CASTVGDRDEQFF. The CDR3, as DNA: TGTGCCAGTACGGTGGGGGATCGGGATGAGCAGTTCTTC.

This clonotype was counted between two and nine times. V usage is TRBV20-1 and J usage is TRBJ1-5, with 11 bases aligning to TRBD1. V was pared by 2 bases and J by 0 bases, with 12 bases of the junction left unmatched. Germline assignment: CDR1 DFQATT and CDR2 SNEGSKA (reference sequence). The CDR3 length is 19 residues. DNA of the CDR3: TGCAGTGCTAGATCCAAGGACAGGGGGCTATGGGATAGCAATCAGCCCCAGCATTTT. This codes for CSARSKDRGLWDSNQPQHF.

The chain couples TRBV9 to TRBJ2-4; tentatively, D is TRBD1 (5 bases). CDR1 is SGDLS, CDR2 YYNGEE, per germline. Trimming removed 0 bases at V and 5 bases at J, with 12 bases between. The CDR3 has 15 amino acids. The CDR3 region is CASSVGDRTENIQYF. CDR3 DNA: TGTGCCAGCAGCGTAGGAGACAGAACCGAAAACATTCAGTACTTC. The full variable domain, its missing parts supplied by reference TRBV9 and TRBJ2-4, is DSGVTQTPKHLITATGQRVTLRCSPRSGDLSVYWYQQSLDQGLQFLIQYYNGEERAKGNILERFSAQQFPDLHSELNLSSLELGDSALYFCASSVGDRTENIQYFGAGTRLSVL.

This clonotype was counted between two and nine times. The genes are TRBV10-3 and TRBJ2-1; tentative D call: TRBD1 (6 bases). Germline loops: CDR1 ENHRY, CDR2 SYGVKD. With 8 bases removed from V and 5 bases from J, the gap between germline ends came to 16 bases. This CDR3 has 14 residues. The CDR3: CAIGYRDNNNEQFF. CDR3 DNA sequence: TGTGCCATCGGGTACCGGGACAACAACAATGAGCAGTTCTTC.

This clonotype occurred a few times. V is TRBV29-1 and J is TRBJ2-1, with 11 nucleotides matching TRBD1. Germline lookup yields CDR1 SQVTM and CDR2 ANQGSEA. The length of the CDR3 is 14 residues. The V segment lost 7 bases and the J segment 4 bases; nucleotides outside the gene matches: 6. The CDR3 nucleotides are TGCAGCGCCGGCGGGACAGGGGGATACAATGAGCAGTTCTTC. It specifies CSAGGTGGYNEQFF.

The rearrangement uses TRBV5-1 and TRBJ2-2, with 9 bases aligning to TRBD1. The CDR3 is 15 amino acids. Germline CDR1 is SGHRS and CDR2 is YFSETQ. With V trimmed by 3 bases and J by 4 bases, 4 bases remained unmatched. The CDR3 here is CASSWTGVGTGELFF. The CDR3 DNA reads as TGCGCCAGCAGCTGGACAGGGGTCGGCACCGGGGAGCTGTTTTTT.

This clonotype was found a few times. The rearrangement links TRBV29-1 to TRBJ1-1; 7 positions agree with TRBD1. The V segment lost 7 bases and the J segment 4 bases; nucleotides outside the gene matches: 9. The CDR3 covers 13 residues. The germline V gene encodes CDR1 SQVTM and CDR2 ANQGSEA. The CDR3 coding sequence is TGCAGCGCTTCTAGGGGGCTGGGCACTGAAGCTTTCTTT. Its translation: CSASRGLGTEAFF.

This clonotype was found many times. The genes are TRBV5-1 and TRBJ1-1; 7 nucleotides align to TRBD1. Looked up from germline, CDR1 is SGHRS and CDR2 is YFSETQ. This CDR3 is built from 14 residues. The V segment lost 4 bases and the J segment 1 base; nucleotides outside the gene matches: 4. CDR3 coding DNA: TGCGCCAGCAGCCCCGGGACAGAGAACACTGAAGCTTTCTTT. It yields the protein CASSPGTENTEAFF.

The sample holds a few counts of this clonotype. The chain uses TRBV11-2 and TRBJ2-3; the D gene is possibly TRBD2 (5 bases). The V and J ends lost 5 bases and 2 bases respectively, with 14 bases between them. The CDR3 length is 15 residues. The germline V gene encodes CDR1 SGHAT and CDR2 FQNNGV. The CDR3 protein is CASSVDGMFTDTQYF. The CDR3 DNA follows: TGTGCCAGCAGCGTTGACGGGATGTTCACAGATACGCAGTATTTT.

The rearrangement links TRBV29-1 to TRBJ1-5; D is ambiguous. This CDR3 is built from 14 residues. Looked up from germline, CDR1 is SQVTM and CDR2 is ANQGSEA. The V gene lost 4 bases and the J gene lost 5 bases, with 15 bases spanning the gap. The CDR3 coding sequence is TGCAGCGTTGGAATCGGATCACTCGATCAGCCCCAGCATTTT. Translating gives CSVGIGSLDQPQHF.

This clonotype was recorded a few times. CDR3: CASSYIGTANTEAFF. The CDR3 nucleotides read TGTGCCAGCAGCTACATCGGGACAGCGAACACTGAAGCTTTCTTT. The chain has TRBV12-3 or TRBV12-4 and TRBJ1-1; 7 nucleotides line up with TRBD1. CDR3 length: 15 amino acids. The V gene end was trimmed by 6 bases and the J gene end by 1 base; junction bases not matched to a gene: 8.

This clonotype was counted a few times. J is TRBJ2-7 and V is TRBV20-1; D may match TRBD1 or TRBD2 (5 bases each). The germline V gene has CDR1 DFQATT and CDR2 SNEGSKA (reference sequence). The germline V and J ends were trimmed by 6 bases and 5 bases, with 14 bases remaining between them. The CDR3 runs to 12 residues. The CDR3 sequence: CSAPITGHEQYF. The CDR3 nucleotides are TGCAGTGCCCCTATCACGGGGCACGAGCAGTACTTC.

This rearrangement joins TRBV7-9 to TRBJ1-4, with TRBD1 matching over 7 bases. Trimming cost V 5 bases and J 5 bases; bases outside gene matches: 11. CDR1 is SEHNR and CDR2 is FQNEAQ in the germline V gene (reference sequence). CDR3 length: 16 residues. For the CDR3, the DNA is TGTGCCAGCAGCGATCGACAGGGCCCGGGCAATGAAAAACTGTTTTTT. Translating gives CASSDRQGPGNEKLFF.

This clonotype was picked up a small number of times. V gene TRBV12-3 or TRBV12-4 combines with J gene TRBJ1-5; D perhaps matches TRBD1 (5 bases). This CDR3 is 15 amino acids long. Trimming removed 3 bases at V and 7 bases at J, with 16 bases between. The CDR3 coding sequence is TGTGCCAGCAGTTTGGGGGAGGGAGGTCGCCAGCCCCAGCATTTT. It translates to CASSLGEGGRQPQHF.

As to this clonotype: It is likely a read error, because the conserved phenylalanine at the end of the CDR3 is missing. The genes are TRBV5-1 and TRBJ2-2; D gene uncertain. Germline loops: CDR1 SGHRS, CDR2 YFSETQ. V was pared by 4 bases and J by 3 bases, with 4 bases between. The CDR3 runs 12 residues. Here the CDR3 DNA reads TGCGCCAGCAGCCAGGACACCGGGGAGCTGTTTTTA. Residues: CASSQDTGELFL.

This clonotype was found a few times. The chain couples TRBV7-8 to TRBJ2-7; TRBD2 might be the D (6 bases). CDR3 length: 13 amino acids. Germline loops: CDR1 SGHVS, CDR2 FQNEAQ. Trimming cost V 6 bases and J 0 bases, with 9 bases left between them. CDR3 sequence: CASSHGSSYEQYV. The CDR3 DNA reads TGTGCCAGCAGTCACGGGAGCTCCTACGAGCAGTACGTC.

This clonotype has a handful of counts. The chain carries TRBV11-1 and TRBJ2-3, with 10 nucleotides matching TRBD2. Germline V lookup: CDR1 SGHAT, CDR2 FQDESV (reference sequence). Trimming at V came to 1 base and at J to 0 bases, leaving 4 bases not matched to a gene. The CDR3 has 17 residues. The CDR3 region is CASSLEVGLASTDTQYF. The CDR3 DNA follows: TGTGCCAGCAGCTTAGAGGTGGGACTAGCGAGCACAGATACGCAGTATTTT. Combining the CDR3 with reference TRBV11-1 and TRBJ2-3 gives the whole variable domain EAEVAQSPRYKITEKSQAVAFWCDPISGHATLYWYRQILGQGPELLVQFQDESVVDDSQLPKDRFSAERLKGVDSTLKIQPAELGDSAMYLCASSLEVGLASTDTQYFGPGTRLTVL.